One T cell receptor beta chain is described in this entry. V lost 0 bases and J lost 7, with 15 bases in between. Germline V CDR1 and CDR2: LGHNA, YNFKEQ. The CDR3 spans 16 residues. Tumor tissue was taken before any definitive surgery or chemotherapy was given. Sequencing used immunoSEQ multiplex PCR; TCRdb keeps in-frame clones, though not all of them. The sample has about 7,400 clones, roughly 60% seen once. The data were obtained in a study of high-grade serous ovarian cancer treatment subgroups. The origin of this receptor is a human donor with high-grade serous ovarian cancer. This rearrangement joins TRBV4-2 to TRBJ1-4; D remains ambiguous. Sequencing input: tumor tissue. This CDR3 is CASSQDVSGFSEKLFF. The CDR3 coding sequence is TGTGCCAGCAGCCAAGATGTCTCAGGATTTAGTGAAAAACTGTTTTTT.